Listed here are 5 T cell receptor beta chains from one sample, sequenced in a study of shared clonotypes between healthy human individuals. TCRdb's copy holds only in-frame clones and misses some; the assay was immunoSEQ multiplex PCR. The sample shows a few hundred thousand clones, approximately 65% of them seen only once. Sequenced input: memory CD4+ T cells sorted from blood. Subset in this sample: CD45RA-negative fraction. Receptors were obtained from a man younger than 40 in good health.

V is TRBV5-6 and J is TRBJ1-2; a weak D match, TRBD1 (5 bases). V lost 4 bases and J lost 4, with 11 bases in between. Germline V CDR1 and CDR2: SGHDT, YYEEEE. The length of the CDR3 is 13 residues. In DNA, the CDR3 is TGTGCCAGCAGCAGATCAGGGATCTATGGCTACACCTTC. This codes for CASSRSGIYGYTF.

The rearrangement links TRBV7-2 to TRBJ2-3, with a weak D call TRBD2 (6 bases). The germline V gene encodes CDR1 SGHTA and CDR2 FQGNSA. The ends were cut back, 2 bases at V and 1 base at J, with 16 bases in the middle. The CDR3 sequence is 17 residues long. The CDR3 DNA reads TGTGCCAGCAGCTTAAGAGGGGCGGGATGGGGCACAGATACGCAGTATTTT. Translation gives CASSLRGAGWGTDTQYF.

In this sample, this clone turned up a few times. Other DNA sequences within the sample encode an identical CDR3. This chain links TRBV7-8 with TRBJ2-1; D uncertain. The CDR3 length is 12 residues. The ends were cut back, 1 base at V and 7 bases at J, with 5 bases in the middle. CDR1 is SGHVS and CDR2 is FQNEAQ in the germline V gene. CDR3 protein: CASSLVGNEQFF. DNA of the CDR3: TGTGCCAGCAGCTTAGTAGGGAATGAGCAGTTCTTC.

DNA of the CDR3: TGTGCCAGCATTTTCTGGAAGGGCACTGAAGCTTTCTTT. Encoded protein: CASIFWKGTEAFF. The chain recombines TRBV6-1 with TRBJ1-1, with unresolved D. With 7 bases removed from V and 4 bases from J, the gap between germline ends came to 13 bases. Germline V gene lookup returns CDR1 MNHNS and CDR2 SASEGT. This CDR3 contains 13 residues.

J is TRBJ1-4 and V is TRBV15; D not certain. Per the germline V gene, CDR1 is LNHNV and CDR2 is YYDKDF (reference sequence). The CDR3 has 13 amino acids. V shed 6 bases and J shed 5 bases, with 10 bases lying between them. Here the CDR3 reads CATSESLNEKLFF. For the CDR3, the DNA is TGTGCCACCAGTGAATCCCTGAATGAAAAACTGTTTTTT.